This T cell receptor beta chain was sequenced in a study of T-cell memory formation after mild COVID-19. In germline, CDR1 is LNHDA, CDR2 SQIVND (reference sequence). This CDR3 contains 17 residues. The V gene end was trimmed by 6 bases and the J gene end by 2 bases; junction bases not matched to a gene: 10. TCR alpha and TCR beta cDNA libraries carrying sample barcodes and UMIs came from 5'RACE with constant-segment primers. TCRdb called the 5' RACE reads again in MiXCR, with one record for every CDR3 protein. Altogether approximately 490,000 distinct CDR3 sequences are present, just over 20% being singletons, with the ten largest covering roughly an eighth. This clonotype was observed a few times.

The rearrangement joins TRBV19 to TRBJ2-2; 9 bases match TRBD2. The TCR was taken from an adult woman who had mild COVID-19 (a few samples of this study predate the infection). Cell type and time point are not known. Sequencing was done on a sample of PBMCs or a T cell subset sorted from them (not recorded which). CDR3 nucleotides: TGTGCCAGTAGGAGACCGGGACTAGCAATAAACACCGGGGAGCTGTTTTTT. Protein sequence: CASRRPGLAINTGELFF.